This T cell receptor beta chain was recorded in a study of T cell responses to AZD1222 COVID-19 vaccine (dated by TCRdb to the early 2020s). Background on the whole study: AZD1222 recipients whose second dose came at about 4 weeks and those whose second dose came at about 12 weeks were combined into one group, since spike-specific TCR depth and breadth did not differ between the two schedules. TCR sequencing was performed for some 250 trial participants, of whom about 200 were given two doses of AZD1222 and approximately 25 were given two doses of MenACWY control vaccine. Trial participants were enrolled into age subgroups of 18-55, 56-69 and 70-plus years, which contained around 150, 29 and 61 TCR-sequenced participants, respectively. What the work shows at the level of the full study, not this receptor alone: In the small 56-69-year group, the increase in depth fell short of significance, most likely because of low power. Because no samples from the day 14 peak response were available, repertoires could be characterized only after the peak T cell response. Conclusions about previously exposed vaccinees were limited because only six AZD1222 recipients were SARS-CoV-2 seropositive at baseline. Participants were mostly white British, with more females than males. The authors suggested clonal diversity may have been underestimated. Spike-specific TCR breadth and depth rose significantly after two AZD1222 doses compared with day 0 and with MenACWY recipients. Epitopes outside the regions mutated in the B.1.351 and B.1.1.7 variants were reportedly recognized by nearly half of the unique spike-specific TCRs. The vaccine-associated CD4 TCRs covered the entire spike protein, and the dominant responses fell in regions 160-218 and 743-854.

Taken with the paper, the label for time point translates to: baseline before first vaccination. The vaccinee samples were drawn from two UK trials, COV001 and COV002, one of which was a single-blind randomized controlled phase 2/3 trial testing AZD1222 (ChAdOx1 nCoV-19) in healthy adults. Trial participant PBMC samples were collected at day 0 and day 28 after the second dose for TCRbeta chain sequencing. The CDR3 regions of human TCRbeta chains were subjected to immunosequencing. From the authors' description of their analysis: Repertoire TCRs were checked for matches against a reference library of SARS-CoV-2-specific TCRs that had been generated using the MIRA antigen-specificity platform. Breadth was defined as the fraction of unique TCRs that were SARS-CoV-2-associated, and depth was defined as the fraction of total T cells that were SARS-CoV-2-associated. Using the MIRA data, each spike-specific TCR was mapped to the spike region that the TCR reacts to and placed in a CD4 or CD8 class. Log10-transformed breadth and depth values were compared by one-way ANOVA with Sidak's multiple comparisons tests. TCRdb stores this immuneACCESS table with in-frame sequences only. Part of the clones is absent; in the studies checked, under half of the shortfall reflects unresolved V genes, and no reason is known for the rest. D and trimming come from the DNA, and the V and J calls and clone size come from that table. The sample data list around 140,000 clones, and 93% of these were observed just once. The leading ten clones occupy more than 8% of the sample.

Taken from the germline V gene (reference sequence), the CDR1 and CDR2 loops are MNHEY and SMNVEV. From the cysteine up to the phenylalanine, the CDR3 has a length of 15 residues. Of all the DNA, just the CDR3 is kept, 45 bases in frame from base 1. V is pared back by 3 bases and J by 5 bases, with 14 bases lying between the germline termini. On this clone itself: The antigen it binds to is not known. No base-level quality is on record; no much larger clone is a single base apart.

Sequencing was performed on peripheral blood, taken on day 0 of AZD1222 vaccination. The clonotype comes from an adult in good health. The receptor chain draws on TRBV27 and TRBJ2-1, with TRBD2 tentatively as D gene (6 bases match). The CDR3 has the sequence CASSFLAGSNNEQFF. The nucleotide sequence is TGTGCCAGCAGTTTTTTGGCGGGGTCAAACAATGAGCAGTTCTTC.